Listed below are T cell receptor beta chains from one sample, sequenced in a study of blood T cell repertoires in COVID-19. The data were produced by immunoSEQ multiplex PCR, yet TCRdb's version contains in-frame clones alone and is incomplete. The data show 150,000 to 160,000 clones, roughly 83% seen once. Sequenced material: peripheral blood. These receptors came from a woman aged 60-75 years with acute or convalescent COVID-19. The CDR3 runs from the conserved cysteine through the conserved F or W. D genes are given only for firm matches. Clone sizes are given selectively: once, few, many, or a class where the clone is expanded.

>TRBD2|TRBV5-1|TRBJ2-3|once
TGCGCCAGCAGCCCTACCCCCGTACTAGCGGGGGGGCTAGATACGCAGTATTTT
CASSPTPVLAGGLDTQYF
>TRBD1|TRBV27|TRBJ1-1|.
TGTGCCAGCAGGCTTCAACTAGACAGGGCGAACACTGAAGCTTTCTTT
CASRLQLDRANTEAFF
>.|TRBV2|TRBJ2-3|.
TGTGCCAGCAGTGAACTGGGGCCAGATACGCAGTATTTT
CASSELGPDTQYF
>TRBD2|TRBV27|TRBJ2-2|few
TGTGCCAGCAGTTTAGTCCTAGCGGTCCACACCGGGGAGCTGTTTTTT
CASSLVLAVHTGELFF
>.|TRBV19|TRBJ2-1|.
TGTGCCAGTAGTATGGTAGCCCACAATGAGCAGTTCTTC
CASSMVAHNEQFF
>.|TRBV7-8|TRBJ1-2|.
TGTGCCAGCAGCTTAGGAAGCGGCGGCAATGGCTATGGCTACACCTTC
CASSLGSGGNGYGYTF
>.|TRBV28|TRBJ1-4|.
TGTGCCAGCAGTTCGGGGGGGGCCACTAATGAAAAACTGTTTTTT
CASSSGGATNEKLFF
>TRBD2|TRBV5-1|TRBJ2-1|.
TGCGCCAGCAGCTACGGGACTAGCGGGGGGGCGATCAATGAGCAGTTCTTC
CASSYGTSGGAINEQFF
>.|TRBV12-3/TRBV12-4|TRBJ2-7|.
TGTGCCAGCCGGGACACCTCCTACGAGCAGTACTTC
CASRDTSYEQYF
>TRBD1|TRBV6-5|TRBJ1-3|.
TGTGCCAGCTGCAGGACAGGGGACTCTGGAAACACCATATATTTT
CASCRTGDSGNTIYF
>TRBD2|TRBV7-3|TRBJ2-1|.
TGTGCCAGCAGCTTACGGGCGGGGGGCGGCGGTGAGCAGTTCTTC
CASSLRAGGGGEQFF
>.|TRBV13|TRBJ2-3|.
TGTGCCAGCAGCCCAAGCGGCCCAGGGACTGCGCAGTATTTT
CASSPSGPGTAQYF
>.|TRBV30|TRBJ1-5|.
TGTGCCTGGACTGGGGGGGTTGGAAGCAATCAGCCCCAGCATTTT
CAWTGGVGSNQPQHF
>.|TRBV28|TRBJ1-2|.
TGTGCCAGCAGTTGGGGGGGAAACTATGGCTACACCTTC
CASSWGGNYGYTF
>TRBD1|TRBV4-1|TRBJ1-2|.
TGCGCCAGCAGCCAGACAGGGATCTATGGCTACACCTTC
CASSQTGIYGYTF
>.|TRBV6-4|TRBJ1-1|.
TGTGCCAGCAGTGACTCGAGTGCGGGCAACACTGAAGCTTTCTTT
CASSDSSAGNTEAFF
>TRBD1|TRBV15|TRBJ1-5|.
TGTGCCACCGGACAGGATAATCAGCCCCAGCATTTT
CATGQDNQPQHF
>TRBD2|TRBV3-1/TRBV3-2|TRBJ2-1|.
TGTGCCAGCAGCTTAGGGACTAGCGTAAACAATGAGCAGTTCTTC
CASSLGTSVNNEQFF
>.|TRBV5-1|TRBJ1-4|.
TGCGCCAGCAGCTTGAGAGGCTACGCAACTAATGAAAAACTGTTTTTT
CASSLRGYATNEKLFF
>.|TRBV7-2|TRBJ2-5|.
TGTGCCAGCAGCTATCTCGGCGGGACAGAAGAGACCCAGTACTTC
CASSYLGGTEETQYF
>TRBD1|TRBV28|TRBJ1-6|.
TGTGCCAGCAGTAGTTTCGGGGACAGGGGAGGCGGTTCACCCCTCCACTTT
CASSSFGDRGGGSPLHF
>TRBD2|TRBV19|TRBJ2-3|once
TGTGCCTCCGGGACTAGCGGGGGGTCGAGCACAGATACGCAGTATTTT
CASGTSGGSSTDTQYF
>TRBD1|TRBV24-1|TRBJ1-2|.
TGTGCCACCAGGGGACAGGGAGGAGGCTACACCTTC
CATRGQGGGYTF